Listed below are T cell receptor beta chains from one sample, sequenced in a study of shared clonotypes between healthy human individuals. Using immunoSEQ multiplex PCR, the repertoire was profiled, and TCRdb retains in-frame clones only, with some absent. Among some 2,500,000 clones, more than 85% were seen once, and the ten largest hold around 0.37%. Sequences were obtained from naive CD4+ T cells from PBMCs. The receptors stem from a man aged 18 to 35 in good health. Some clones in this sample may be carry-over from other donors' samples. Each CDR3 is given with its conserved first and last residue. The order of the fields is V gene, clone size, J gene, D gene, CDR3 protein, CDR3 DNA. D genes are given only for firm matches. The size of a clone is reported for some rows only, either as once, few or many, or as a class for expanded clones.

v_gene: TRBV5-1
abundance: .
j_gene: TRBJ2-5
d_gene: .
CDR3aa: CASSAGPGGETQYF
CDR3nt: TGCGCCAGCAGCGCGGGGCCTGGTGGAGAGACCCAGTACTTC

v_gene: TRBV10-3
abundance: .
j_gene: TRBJ2-6
d_gene: TRBD1
CDR3aa: CAISGTGSGANVLTF
CDR3nt: TGTGCCATCAGTGGGACAGGGTCGGGGGCCAACGTCCTGACTTTC

v_gene: TRBV10-1
abundance: .
j_gene: TRBJ2-5
d_gene: .
CDR3aa: CASSSQVQETQYF
CDR3nt: TGCGCCAGCAGTTCCCAGGTCCAAGAGACCCAGTACTTC

v_gene: TRBV7-2
abundance: .
j_gene: TRBJ2-1
d_gene: .
CDR3aa: CASSLFSSYNEQFF
CDR3nt: TGTGCCAGCAGCTTATTTTCGTCCTACAATGAGCAGTTCTTC

v_gene: TRBV11-2
abundance: .
j_gene: TRBJ2-7
d_gene: TRBD2
CDR3aa: CASSLEWTSDEQYF
CDR3nt: TGTGCCAGCAGCTTAGAATGGACTAGCGACGAGCAGTACTTC

v_gene: TRBV4-1
abundance: .
j_gene: TRBJ2-5
d_gene: TRBD1
CDR3aa: CASSQDLGQGAPRETQYF
CDR3nt: TGCGCCAGCAGCCAAGATCTGGGACAGGGGGCTCCCAGGGAGACCCAGTACTTC

v_gene: TRBV12-5
abundance: .
j_gene: TRBJ2-3
d_gene: .
CDR3aa: CASASSGTDTQYF
CDR3nt: TGTGCTAGTGCCTCTTCGGGGACAGATACGCAGTATTTT

v_gene: TRBV4-2
abundance: .
j_gene: TRBJ2-3
d_gene: TRBD1
CDR3aa: CASSLTGGTASYTQYF
CDR3nt: TGTGCCAGCAGCCTGACGGGTGGGACAGCTAGTTATACGCAGTATTTT

v_gene: TRBV29-1
abundance: .
j_gene: TRBJ2-3
d_gene: .
CDR3aa: CSVTDTQYF
CDR3nt: TGCAGCGTCACAGATACGCAGTATTTT

v_gene: TRBV7-2
abundance: .
j_gene: TRBJ2-6
d_gene: .
CDR3aa: CASSLTSGANVLTF
CDR3nt: TGTGCCAGCAGTCTTACCTCTGGGGCCAACGTCCTGACTTTC

v_gene: TRBV7-9
abundance: .
j_gene: TRBJ1-1
d_gene: .
CDR3aa: CASSLRRGNTEAFF
CDR3nt: TGTGCCAGCAGCTTACGGAGGGGAAACACTGAAGCTTTCTTT

v_gene: TRBV2
abundance: .
j_gene: TRBJ1-6
d_gene: TRBD1
CDR3aa: CASTNKPTGVNSPLHF
CDR3nt: TGTGCCAGCACTAATAAACCAACAGGGGTGAATTCACCCCTCCACTTT

v_gene: TRBV29-1
abundance: .
j_gene: TRBJ1-4
d_gene: .
CDR3aa: CSALVATNEKLFF
CDR3nt: TGCAGCGCCTTAGTCGCGACTAATGAAAAACTGTTTTTT

v_gene: TRBV5-4
abundance: once
j_gene: TRBJ2-1
d_gene: .
CDR3aa: CASSSQPIGAYNEQFF
CDR3nt: TGTGCCAGCAGCTCCCAGCCGATAGGAGCTTACAATGAGCAGTTCTTC

v_gene: TRBV25-1
abundance: .
j_gene: TRBJ2-4
d_gene: .
CDR3aa: CASSAPGLAKNIQYF
CDR3nt: TGTGCCAGCTCCGCGCCGGGGCTAGCCAAAAACATTCAGTACTTC

v_gene: TRBV5-1
abundance: .
j_gene: TRBJ1-4
d_gene: TRBD1
CDR3aa: CASSLQTGQEKLFF
CDR3nt: TGCGCCAGCAGCCTCCAGACAGGGCAGGAAAAACTGTTTTTT

v_gene: TRBV7-9
abundance: .
j_gene: TRBJ2-5
d_gene: TRBD2
CDR3aa: CASSRRDYPQETQYF
CDR3nt: TGTGCCAGCAGCCGCCGGGACTACCCACAAGAGACCCAGTACTTC

v_gene: TRBV28
abundance: few
j_gene: TRBJ1-1
d_gene: .
CDR3aa: CASSSAGVTEAFF
CDR3nt: TGTGCCAGCAGTTCGGCAGGGGTCACTGAAGCTTTCTTT

v_gene: TRBV2
abundance: .
j_gene: TRBJ1-4
d_gene: .
CDR3aa: CASTTGQYATNEKLFF
CDR3nt: TGTGCCAGCACTACTGGACAGTATGCAACTAATGAAAAACTGTTTTTT

v_gene: TRBV19
abundance: .
j_gene: TRBJ2-2
d_gene: .
CDR3aa: CASSARALMAGELFF
CDR3nt: TGTGCCAGTAGTGCAAGGGCCCTGATGGCCGGGGAGCTGTTTTTT

v_gene: TRBV13
abundance: .
j_gene: TRBJ2-2
d_gene: .
CDR3aa: CASTPGLSVTGELFF
CDR3nt: TGTGCCAGCACCCCGGGTTTATCAGTGACCGGGGAGCTGTTTTTT

v_gene: TRBV9
abundance: few
j_gene: TRBJ1-1
d_gene: .
CDR3aa: CASSVGGGQITEAFF
CDR3nt: TGTGCCAGCAGTGTAGGTGGGGGGCAAATCACTGAAGCTTTCTTT

v_gene: TRBV5-1
abundance: .
j_gene: TRBJ2-2
d_gene: .
CDR3aa: CASIGGFGTGELFF
CDR3nt: TGCGCCAGCATTGGGGGATTCGGCACCGGGGAGCTGTTTTTT

v_gene: TRBV4-3
abundance: .
j_gene: TRBJ1-3
d_gene: .
CDR3aa: CASSQDLPDSSGNTIYF
CDR3nt: TGCGCCAGCAGCCAAGACCTCCCCGACAGCTCTGGAAACACCATATATTTT

v_gene: TRBV5-1
abundance: .
j_gene: TRBJ1-5
d_gene: .
CDR3aa: CASSLETVYSNQPQHF
CDR3nt: TGCGCCAGCAGCTTGGAGACAGTTTATAGCAATCAGCCCCAGCATTTT

v_gene: TRBV6-1
abundance: .
j_gene: TRBJ2-5
d_gene: .
CDR3aa: CASESGGETQYF
CDR3nt: TGTGCCAGCGAGTCGGGCGGCGAGACCCAGTACTTC

v_gene: TRBV2
abundance: .
j_gene: TRBJ2-2
d_gene: .
CDR3aa: CASSELGIGGTGELFF
CDR3nt: TGTGCCAGCAGTGAACTCGGTATTGGGGGCACCGGGGAGCTGTTTTTT

v_gene: TRBV5-6
abundance: .
j_gene: TRBJ2-1
d_gene: .
CDR3aa: CASSRDHRDYNEQFF
CDR3nt: TGTGCCAGCAGCCGGGATCATCGGGACTACAATGAGCAGTTCTTC

v_gene: TRBV7-2
abundance: .
j_gene: TRBJ1-2
d_gene: TRBD1
CDR3aa: CASSPRTGTPYGYTF
CDR3nt: TGTGCCAGCAGCCCGCGGACAGGGACCCCCTATGGCTACACCTTC

v_gene: TRBV11-2
abundance: .
j_gene: TRBJ1-2
d_gene: .
CDR3aa: CASSSQGSANYGYTF
CDR3nt: TGTGCCAGCAGCTCTCAGGGTTCAGCTAACTATGGCTACACCTTC

v_gene: TRBV18
abundance: .
j_gene: TRBJ2-7
d_gene: TRBD2
CDR3aa: CASSYLAGGISYEQYF
CDR3nt: TGTGCCAGCTCATATCTAGCGGGAGGAATTTCGTACGAGCAGTACTTC

v_gene: TRBV5-4
abundance: .
j_gene: TRBJ2-2
d_gene: .
CDR3aa: CASSHAGSGTGELFF
CDR3nt: TGTGCCAGCAGCCACGCAGGTAGCGGCACCGGGGAGCTGTTTTTT

v_gene: TRBV6-6
abundance: .
j_gene: TRBJ1-1
d_gene: TRBD1
CDR3aa: CASSFQEGAGTEAFF
CDR3nt: TGTGCCAGCAGTTTCCAAGAGGGGGCCGGCACTGAAGCTTTCTTT

v_gene: TRBV28
abundance: .
j_gene: TRBJ2-1
d_gene: TRBD2
CDR3aa: CASSFASGGYNEQFF
CDR3nt: TGTGCCAGCAGTTTCGCTAGCGGGGGTTACAATGAGCAGTTCTTC

v_gene: TRBV5-4
abundance: .
j_gene: TRBJ2-3
d_gene: TRBD2
CDR3aa: CASSLGSSGITDTQYF
CDR3nt: TGTGCCAGCAGCTTAGGATCTAGCGGGATAACAGATACGCAGTATTTT

v_gene: TRBV7-6
abundance: .
j_gene: TRBJ2-5
d_gene: TRBD2
CDR3aa: CASSFSGLQETQYF
CDR3nt: TGTGCCAGCAGCTTTAGCGGGCTCCAAGAGACCCAGTACTTC

v_gene: TRBV28
abundance: .
j_gene: TRBJ1-2
d_gene: TRBD1
CDR3aa: CASSPNDRGLVYGYTF
CDR3nt: TGTGCCAGCAGTCCGAACGACAGGGGGCTCGTCTATGGCTACACCTTC

v_gene: TRBV6-1
abundance: .
j_gene: TRBJ1-5
d_gene: .
CDR3aa: CASSEVAVDQPQHF
CDR3nt: TGTGCCAGCAGTGAAGTGGCAGTTGACCAGCCCCAGCATTTT

v_gene: TRBV30
abundance: .
j_gene: TRBJ1-1
d_gene: .
CDR3aa: CAWSVSGTAFF
CDR3nt: TGTGCCTGGAGTGTATCAGGGACGGCTTTCTTT

v_gene: TRBV5-1
abundance: .
j_gene: TRBJ1-1
d_gene: TRBD1
CDR3aa: CASSLGGQGVEAFF
CDR3nt: TGCGCCAGCAGCTTGGGGGGACAGGGCGTTGAAGCTTTCTTT

v_gene: TRBV7-3
abundance: .
j_gene: TRBJ1-1
d_gene: .
CDR3aa: CASSGGLNTEAFF
CDR3nt: TGTGCCAGCAGCGGGGGTTTGAACACTGAAGCTTTCTTT

v_gene: TRBV11-2
abundance: .
j_gene: TRBJ2-2
d_gene: .
CDR3aa: CASSNKGTNTGELFF
CDR3nt: TGTGCCAGCAGCAACAAGGGGACGAACACCGGGGAGCTGTTTTTT

v_gene: TRBV4-3
abundance: .
j_gene: TRBJ1-1
d_gene: .
CDR3aa: CASSQAALGTEAFF
CDR3nt: TGCGCCAGCAGCCAAGCTGCGTTGGGAACTGAAGCTTTCTTT

v_gene: TRBV28
abundance: few
j_gene: TRBJ1-2
d_gene: TRBD1
CDR3aa: CASRTVDRGPYGYTF
CDR3nt: TGTGCCAGCAGGACCGTGGACAGGGGGCCCTATGGCTACACCTTC

v_gene: TRBV9
abundance: .
j_gene: TRBJ2-5
d_gene: TRBD2
CDR3aa: CASSPGGALETQYF
CDR3nt: TGTGCCAGCAGCCCGGGAGGGGCCCTAGAGACCCAGTACTTC